These 27 T cell receptor beta chains originate from one sample sequenced in a study of tumor-infiltrating lymphocytes in oesophageal squamous cell carcinoma. In TCRdb, the PCR reads were re-called with MiXCR into one record per CDR3 protein. The data show 15,000 to 20,000 distinct CDR3 sequences, 44% seen once. Sequenced: blood. Receptors were obtained from a female donor with esophageal squamous cell carcinoma.

This clonotype was counted ten times or more. V gene TRBV10-3 combines with J gene TRBJ2-7, with a tentative D call TRBD1 (5 bases). CDR3 size: 16 residues. The V end was cut by 2 bases, the J end by 4 bases, with 18 bases between. Germline lookup yields CDR1 ENHRY and CDR2 SYGVKD. CDR3 nucleotide sequence: TGTGCCATCAGTGAGGTTTCAGGGCGGAACCCGTACGAGCAGTACTTC. Encoded protein: CAISEVSGRNPYEQYF.

In its sample, this clonotype is medium-sized (0.01 to 0.1%). CDR3 amino acids: CASSLDYRASETQYF. The CDR3 coding sequence is TGTGCCAGCAGCTTAGATTACAGGGCCTCGGAGACCCAGTACTTC. V is TRBV11-2 and J is TRBJ2-5; D may be TRBD1 (6 bases). This CDR3 spans 15 amino acids. CDR1 SGHAT and CDR2 FQNNGV come from the germline V gene. Trimming shortened V by 0 bases and J by 5 bases, and 13 bases separated the two germline ends.

In this sample, this clonotype turned up once. CDR3 bases: TGTGCCAGCAGTCCGGGACAGGGAGTCGGAGCGCAGTATTTT. It codes for CASSPGQGVGAQYF. The V and J genes are TRBV12-3 or TRBV12-4 and TRBJ2-3; 9 bases align to TRBD1. The V gene end was trimmed by 5 bases and the J gene end by 10 bases; junction bases not matched to a gene: 10. The CDR3 runs 14 residues.

As concerns this clonotype: The germline gene is not matched at one end of the junction; a read error may be the cause. V and J are TRBV7-2 and TRBJ2-3; 15 bases are shared with TRBD2. The length of the CDR3 is 14 residues. Per germline, CDR1 SGHTA and CDR2 FQGNSA. The CDR3 is CASRPTGTSGRTSF. The CDR3, as DNA: TGTGCCAGCAGGCCGACCGGGACTAGCGGGAGGACCTCTTTT.

The table lists this clonotype with a few counts. This rearrangement joins TRBV2 to TRBJ2-4, with unresolved D. The DNA end favors TRBJ2-7, so the J call may be wrong. The CDR3 is made up of 14 amino acids. Germline V lookup: CDR1 SNHLY, CDR2 FYNNEI. In DNA, the CDR3 is TGTGCCAGCAGTGATGCCAGTATACCTTACGAGCAGTACTTC. Translation gives CASSDASIPYEQYF.

This chain connects TRBV7-4 to TRBJ2-6, with 11 bases that match TRBD1. The CDR3 runs 17 residues. Trimming took 5 bases from V and 4 from J; bases not matched to a gene: 7. CDR1 and CDR2 from the germline V gene are SGHVT and SQSDAQ. CDR3 loop: CASSTGQGARGANVLTF. CDR3 coding DNA: TGTGCCAGCAGCACCGGACAGGGGGCGAGGGGGGCCAACGTCCTGACTTTC.

This clonotype was seen a handful of times. This chain links TRBV7-2 with TRBJ2-1, with D possibly matching TRBD1 (6 bases). The length of the CDR3 is 14 residues. Germline V gene lookup returns CDR1 SGHTA and CDR2 FQGNSA. Between the trimmed V and J ends, which lost 1 base and 7 bases, there was a span of 11 bases. As DNA, the CDR3 is TGTGCCAGCAGCTTAGATGGGACAAGGAATGAGCAGTTCTTC. Translating it yields CASSLDGTRNEQFF.

This clonotype appeared many times. The chain has TRBV4-3 and TRBJ2-3; 7 bases line up with TRBD2. The CDR3 spans 16 residues. The junction had 8 bases not matched to a gene; V was cut back by 4 bases and J by 1 base. Germline CDR1 and CDR2: LGHNA and YSLEER. The CDR3 coding sequence is TGCGCCAGCAGCCCGACCTCGACTAGCCGCACAGATACGCAGTATTTT. Its translation is CASSPTSTSRTDTQYF.

This clonotype was seen at least ten times. The gene calls are TRBV2 and TRBJ2-7; D may match TRBD1 or TRBD2 (5 bases each). Germline V gene sequence: CDR1 SNHLY, CDR2 FYNNEI. With 8 bases removed from V and 7 bases from J, the gap between germline ends came to 15 bases. The CDR3 length is 12 residues. The CDR3 sequence: CASREQAWEQYF. CDR3 nucleotides: TGTGCCAGCCGGGAACAGGCGTGGGAGCAGTACTTC.

The gene calls are TRBV7-3 and TRBJ2-7, with 14 bases fitting TRBD2. The J call may be wrong; the DNA end is better matched by TRBJ2-1. The CDR3 consists of 18 residues. Germline V gene lookup returns CDR1 SGHTA and CDR2 FQGTGA. The CDR3 loop reads CASSTSGTSGSNSYEQFF. The DNA for the CDR3 is TGTGCCAGCAGCACATCCGGGACTAGCGGGAGCAATAGCTATGAGCAGTTCTTC.

The chain combines TRBV11-2 with TRBJ2-2; TRBD2 matches 9 bases. Germline V CDR1 and CDR2: SGHAT, FQNNGV. The J segment lost 5 bases and the V segment lost 6 bases, leaving 4 bases of the junction unmatched. The CDR3 covers 14 residues. The CDR3 spells CASSGAGGTGELFF. The CDR3 DNA reads TGTGCCAGCAGTGGAGCGGGAGGAACCGGGGAGCTGTTTTTT. The variable domain in full, completed from reference TRBV11-2 and TRBJ2-2, reads EAGVAQSPRYKIIEKRQSVAFWCNPISGHATLYWYQQILGQGPKLLIQFQNNGVVDDSQLPKDRFSAERLKGVDSTLKIQPAKLEDSAVYLCASSGAGGTGELFFGEGSRLTVL.

The chain links TRBV28 to TRBJ2-5; no definite D call. The tail of the sequence fits TRBJ2-1 better, so the J call may be wrong. Germline V gene sequence: CDR1 MDHEN, CDR2 SYDVKM. The CDR3 runs to 11 residues. In nucleotides, the CDR3 is TGTGCCAGCAGTTTAGGGTCTGAGCAGTTCTTC. Translated, it gives CASSLGSEQFF.

V is TRBV7-8 and J is TRBJ2-1, with 15 bases lining up with TRBD2. The DNA end is a closer match to TRBJ2-5, so the J assignment may be wrong. Germline V gene data show CDR1 as SGHVS and CDR2 as FQNEAQ. This CDR3 has 16 residues. CDR3 bases: TGTGCCAGCAGCTTCCCGGGACTAGCGGGAGGAGAGACCCAGTACTTC. This sequence encodes CASSFPGLAGGETQYF.

In this sample, this clonotype turned up a few times. The J gene is TRBJ2-1, the V gene TRBV7-4; 8 nucleotides align to TRBD2. Germline lookup yields CDR1 SGHVT and CDR2 SQSDAQ. Losses at the gene ends were 1 base for V and 0 bases for J; bases not matched to a gene: 20. CDR3 size: 22 residues. The CDR3 spells CASSLVRQRAGELKSSYNEQFF. CDR3 nucleotide sequence: TGTGCCAGCAGCTTAGTCAGACAGAGAGCGGGAGAGCTCAAGAGCTCCTACAATGAGCAGTTCTTC.

This clonotype is medium-sized by share. This chain connects TRBV6-1 to TRBJ2-7, with D tentatively TRBD1 (6 bases). CDR3 length: 15 amino acids. CDR1 is MNHNS and CDR2 is SASEGT in the germline V gene. The V end lost 6 bases, the J end lost 2 bases, and 17 bases lay between the germline ends. The CDR3 DNA reads as TGTGCCAGCAGACCTACAGGGTTAAGTACCTACGAGCAGTACTTC. Translating it yields CASRPTGLSTYEQYF.

For this clonotype: An end of the junction differs from the germline gene, which may be a read error. In DNA form, the CDR3 reads TGTGTCAGCAGCATCGGACACCTATACGAGCAGTACTTC. Its protein is CVSSIGHLYEQYF. This chain connects TRBV7-3 to TRBJ2-5; maybe TRBD1 (5 bases). Gene TRBJ2-7 matches the end of the DNA better, so the J call may be wrong. CDR1 is SGHTA, CDR2 FQGTGA, per germline. The length of the CDR3 is 13 residues.

The chain carries TRBV7-8 and TRBJ2-1, with D perhaps TRBD1 or TRBD2 (5 bases each). Germline V gene lookup returns CDR1 SGHVS and CDR2 FQNEAQ. The CDR3 runs to 13 residues. Trimming cost V 5 bases and J 5 bases, with 10 bases left between them. In DNA form, the CDR3 reads TGTGCCAGCAGCCCCGGGACGGACAATGAGCAGTTCTTC. Amino acid sequence: CASSPGTDNEQFF.

This clonotype was picked up many times. The chain joins TRBV2 to TRBJ2-1; D is unclear. The CDR3 extends over 14 amino acids. The germline CDR1 and CDR2 sequences are SNHLY and FYNNEI. V lost 7 bases and J lost 1, with 11 bases in between. For the CDR3, the DNA is TGTGCCAGCATTACAGCGAATTCCTACAATGAGCAGTTCTTC. This translates into CASITANSYNEQFF.

As regards this clonotype: A read error is likely, as this CDR3 ends without the conserved phenylalanine or tryptophan. The DNA is left out, because the CDR3 cannot be placed on it with certainty; the CDR3 is given as TCRdb lists it. The rearrangement uses TRBV7-8 and TRBJ1-1; the D segment call TRBD1 is taken from the table without a DNA check. The CDR3 contains 17 residues when both ends are counted. Germline CDR1 and CDR2: SGHVS and FQNEAQ. This chain's CDR3 is CASSLRGGVGWPQHFGV.

The V and J genes are TRBV20-1 and TRBJ2-7; the D gene is possibly TRBD2 (6 bases). The J call is uncertain, as TRBJ2-1 better fits the DNA end. The CDR3 has 12 amino acids. Germline CDR1 reads DFQATT; CDR2 reads SNEGSKA (reference sequence). The CDR3 loop reads CSATGVWNEQFF. The DNA for the CDR3 is TGCAGTGCTACGGGAGTTTGGAATGAGCAGTTCTTC.

This clonotype has just a few counts. V usage is TRBV7-6 and J usage is TRBJ2-1; 7 bases fit TRBD1. CDR3 size: 14 residues. Germline V gene data show CDR1 as SGHVS and CDR2 as FNYEAQ. Trimming took 2 bases from V and 6 from J; bases not matched to a gene: 4. The CDR3 DNA sequence: TGTGCCAGCAGCTTATACGCAGGGGGCAATGAGCAGTTCTTC. It is translated as CASSLYAGGNEQFF.

This clonotype was seen many times. This rearrangement joins TRBV19 to TRBJ2-5; D is possibly TRBD1 (6 bases). The CDR3 is made up of 15 amino acids. Trimming shortened V by 5 bases and J by 2 bases, and 15 bases separated the two germline ends. Per the germline V gene, CDR1 is LNHDA and CDR2 is SQIVND (reference sequence). CDR3 sequence reads: CASSGSGTTQETQYF. The CDR3 DNA follows: TGTGCCAGTAGTGGATCCGGGACAACACAAGAGACCCAGTACTTC.

This clonotype is termed medium-sized. This chain connects TRBV27 to TRBJ2-1; 7 bases align to TRBD2. The J segment lost 6 bases and the V segment lost 1 base, leaving 9 bases of the junction unmatched. The CDR3 is 16 amino acids. Germline values: CDR1 MNHEY, CDR2 SMNVEV (reference sequence). DNA for the CDR3: TGTGCCAGCAGTTTATATCTGTCTAGCGGACGCAATGAGCAGTTCTTC. Encoded protein: CASSLYLSSGRNEQFF.

This clonotype was counted only a few times. The gene calls are TRBV7-4 and TRBJ2-1, with D possibly being TRBD1 or TRBD2 (7 bases each). Germline-derived CDR1 and CDR2 are SGHVT and SQSDAQ. Trimming took 3 bases from V and 13 from J, leaving 28 bases between them. The CDR3 totals 17 residues. CDR3 protein: CASSFSTGTEGRETQFF. As DNA, the CDR3 is TGTGCCAGCAGCTTCTCTACCGGGACAGAGGGGAGGGAGACCCAGTTCTTC.

This clonotype was picked up many times. The chain combines TRBV27 with TRBJ2-1; possible D gene TRBD2, 5 bases. Trimming left V 3 bases short and J 2 bases short, with 11 bases between. The CDR3 is 15 amino acids. Germline CDR1 MNHEY, CDR2 SMNVEV (reference sequence). CDR3 region: CASSFSAGAYNEQFF. The CDR3 nucleotides are TGTGCCAGCAGTTTCTCCGCCGGGGCCTACAATGAGCAGTTCTTC.

This rearrangement joins TRBV7-2 to TRBJ1-5; a possible D gene is TRBD1 (6 bases). The V end lost 0 bases, the J end lost 1 base, and 10 bases lay between the germline ends. This CDR3 spans 16 amino acids. Germline assignment: CDR1 SGHTA and CDR2 FQGNSA. CDR3 in amino acids: CASSLAGGLSNQPQHF. In DNA form, the CDR3 reads TGTGCCAGCAGCTTAGCGGGGGGGCTAAGCAATCAGCCCCAGCATTTT.

This chain uses TRBV20-1 with TRBJ2-4; 9 nucleotides agree with TRBD2. Germline V gives CDR1 DFQATT, CDR2 SNEGSKA (reference sequence). Trimming cost V 6 bases and J 13 bases; bases outside gene matches: 19. The CDR3 covers 15 residues. The chain's CDR3 is CSALLRLAGKGEQYF. The CDR3, as DNA: TGCAGTGCCCTGCTACGGCTAGCGGGAAAGGGTGAGCAGTACTTC.